The 3 T cell receptor beta chains listed next were all sequenced from one sample in a study of blood T cell repertoires in COVID-19. Clones were sequenced by immunoSEQ multiplex PCR, and TCRdb holds only the in-frame ones, with some missing. The profile covers roughly 170,000 clones, with around 80% appearing a single time and about 3.5% taken by the ten largest. Sequenced material: PBMCs or T cells enriched from blood (not recorded which). The source is a woman between 50 and 59 years old in a cohort exposed to, infected with or recovered from COVID-19 (not recorded which).

V gene TRBV12-3 or TRBV12-4 combines with J gene TRBJ1-5, with D maybe TRBD1 (5 bases). The CDR3 consists of 13 residues. The V and J ends lost 7 bases and 5 bases respectively, with 12 bases between them. The CDR3 here is CASTPGVHQPQHF. Here the CDR3 DNA reads TGTGCCAGCACCCCGGGGGTGCATCAGCCCCAGCATTTT.

The chain uses TRBV27 and TRBJ1-2; 10 bases are shared with TRBD1. V gave up 4 bases and J gave up 8 bases; unmatched junction bases: 13. Germline V lookup: CDR1 MNHEY, CDR2 SMNVEV (reference sequence). The CDR3 is 16 residues long. CDR3 nucleotides: TGTGCCAGCAGTTCCTACTCCGGGACAGGGGACCGGGGCTACACCTTC. Translation: CASSSYSGTGDRGYTF.

The rearrangement links TRBV2 to TRBJ2-1; no definite D call. The CDR3 runs to 15 residues. V lost 6 bases to trimming and J lost 0 bases, with 12 bases between them. CDR1 and CDR2 from the germline V gene are SNHLY and FYNNEI. The CDR3 loop is CASRTTASSYNEQFF. The CDR3 DNA sequence: TGTGCCAGCAGGACCACAGCAAGCTCCTACAATGAGCAGTTCTTC.